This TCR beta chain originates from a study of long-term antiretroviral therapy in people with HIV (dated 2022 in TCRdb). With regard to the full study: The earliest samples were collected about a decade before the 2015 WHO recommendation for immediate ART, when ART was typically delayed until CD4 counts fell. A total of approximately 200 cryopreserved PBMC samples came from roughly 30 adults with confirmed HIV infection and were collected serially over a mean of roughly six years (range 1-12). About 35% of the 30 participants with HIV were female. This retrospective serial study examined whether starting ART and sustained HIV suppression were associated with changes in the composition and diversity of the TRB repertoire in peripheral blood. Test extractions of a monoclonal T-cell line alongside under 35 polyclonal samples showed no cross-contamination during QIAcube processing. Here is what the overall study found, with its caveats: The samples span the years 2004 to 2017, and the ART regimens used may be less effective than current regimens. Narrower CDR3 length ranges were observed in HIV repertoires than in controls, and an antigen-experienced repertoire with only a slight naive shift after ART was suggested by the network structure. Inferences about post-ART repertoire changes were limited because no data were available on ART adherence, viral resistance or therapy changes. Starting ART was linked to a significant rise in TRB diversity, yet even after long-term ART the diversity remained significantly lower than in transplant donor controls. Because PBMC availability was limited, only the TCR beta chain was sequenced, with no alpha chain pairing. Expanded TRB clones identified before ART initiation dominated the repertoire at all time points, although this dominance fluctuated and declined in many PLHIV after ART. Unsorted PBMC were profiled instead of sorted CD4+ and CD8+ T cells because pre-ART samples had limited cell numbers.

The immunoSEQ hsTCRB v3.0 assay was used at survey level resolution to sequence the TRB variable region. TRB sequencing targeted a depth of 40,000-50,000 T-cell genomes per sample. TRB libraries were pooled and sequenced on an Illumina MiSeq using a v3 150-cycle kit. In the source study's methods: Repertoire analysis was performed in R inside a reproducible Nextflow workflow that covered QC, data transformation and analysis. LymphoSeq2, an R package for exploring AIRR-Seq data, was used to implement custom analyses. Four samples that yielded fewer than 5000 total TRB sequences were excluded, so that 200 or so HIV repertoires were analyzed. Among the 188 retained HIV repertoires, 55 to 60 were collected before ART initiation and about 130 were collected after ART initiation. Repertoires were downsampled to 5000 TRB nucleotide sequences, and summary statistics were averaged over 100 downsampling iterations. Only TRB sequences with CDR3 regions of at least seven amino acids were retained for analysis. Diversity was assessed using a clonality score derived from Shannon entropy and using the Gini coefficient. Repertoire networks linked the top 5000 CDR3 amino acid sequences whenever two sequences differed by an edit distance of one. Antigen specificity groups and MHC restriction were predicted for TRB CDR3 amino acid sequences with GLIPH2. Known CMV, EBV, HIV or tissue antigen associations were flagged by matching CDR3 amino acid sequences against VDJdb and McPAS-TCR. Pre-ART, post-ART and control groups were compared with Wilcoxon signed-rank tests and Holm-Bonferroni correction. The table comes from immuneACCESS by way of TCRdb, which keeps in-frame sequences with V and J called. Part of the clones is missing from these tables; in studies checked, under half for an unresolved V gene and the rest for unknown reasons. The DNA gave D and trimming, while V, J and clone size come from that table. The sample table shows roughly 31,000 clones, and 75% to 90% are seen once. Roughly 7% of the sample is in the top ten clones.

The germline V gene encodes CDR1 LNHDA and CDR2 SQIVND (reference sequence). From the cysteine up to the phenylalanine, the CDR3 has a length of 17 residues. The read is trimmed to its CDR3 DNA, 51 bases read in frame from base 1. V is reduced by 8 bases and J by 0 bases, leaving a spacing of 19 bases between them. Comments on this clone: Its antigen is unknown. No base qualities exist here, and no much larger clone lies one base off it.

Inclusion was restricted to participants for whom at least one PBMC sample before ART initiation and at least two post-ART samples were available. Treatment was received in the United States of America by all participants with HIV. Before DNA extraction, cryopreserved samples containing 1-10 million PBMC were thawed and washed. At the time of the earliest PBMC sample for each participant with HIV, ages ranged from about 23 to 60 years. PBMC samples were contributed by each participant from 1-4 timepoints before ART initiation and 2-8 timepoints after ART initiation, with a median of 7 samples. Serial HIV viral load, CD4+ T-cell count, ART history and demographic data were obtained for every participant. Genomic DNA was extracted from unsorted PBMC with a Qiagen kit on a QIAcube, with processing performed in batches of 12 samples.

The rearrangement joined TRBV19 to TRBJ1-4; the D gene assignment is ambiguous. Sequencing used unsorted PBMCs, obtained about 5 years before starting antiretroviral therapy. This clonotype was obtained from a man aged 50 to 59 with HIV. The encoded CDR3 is CASQGSRTASTNEKLFF. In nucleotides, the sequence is TGTGCCAGTCAAGGTAGCCGGACGGCCTCAACTAATGAAAAACTGTTTTTT.